This is a list of T cell receptor beta chains from one sample in a study of molecular identifiers for immune sequencing clone quantification. One entry per CDR3 protein results from TCRdb running MiXCR on the PCR reads. This table has about 640,000 distinct CDR3 sequences, just under 20% appearing once. Sequenced sample: naive CD8+ T cells from blood, with Jurkat cell RNA spiked in. These receptors were taken from a human donor in good health. Some libraries in this study had Jurkat cell RNA spiked in. The conserved cysteine and the conserved F or W are not part of the CDR3 here.

cdr3_aa v_call
ASSQYQGPYEQY TRBV7-2
ASSSTGQGDYGQY TRBV7-9
ASSVGGRNYGYT TRBV9
ASTFYGEWGETQY TRBV6-2/TRBV6-3
ASSSRTSGLELF TRBV6-5
ASSLRGGIEQY TRBV27
ASSAARTDTQY TRBV6-6
ASRGGSTEAF TRBV7-9
ASSFSDSNGYEQY TRBV6-5
ASSPAGSGELF TRBV6-5
ASSRLAPSYGDTQY TRBV6-6
ASSTRDRSPFNTIY TRBV9
ASSQHRDLGGAGNEKLF TRBV6-6
ASSSGGQGLTTIY TRBV13
ASSKGGNEQF TRBV7-9
ASSQTTRTLFKF TRBV4-1
ASSPWDGTNEKLS TRBV11-2
ASSTAIAVSYEQY TRBV28
ASSYSMALRYGYT TRBV6-6
SARDGGHTYQETQY TRBV20-1
ASSWLVQNEQY TRBV5-8
ATSDGQLNTEAF TRBV24-1
ASSTGTLSNQPQH TRBV19
ASSLTGGFSDTQY TRBV7-6
ASSVGRVESEKLF TRBV7-8
ASSGLMWGLTDTQY TRBV5-1
ASSYSMGLAEAF TRBV6-5
ASSSDRSGSYEQY TRBV27
ASSTFLGGAYEQY TRBV11-2
ASSQGAGGLTGANVLT TRBV4-3
ASSFLNQPQH TRBV27
ASSSSGDVTYT TRBV11-2
AGGDGSYEQY TRBV7-9
ASSLAISTEAF TRBV7-6
ASSISTEQETQY TRBV12-3/TRBV12-4
ASSLVEVGVRTGELF TRBV5-6
ASSYREENEQF TRBV6-5
ASSFGGEYEQY TRBV4-1
AVVVYYGYT TRBV7-9
ASSYKLAGYEQY TRBV6-5
ATSRLRGQATYNEQF TRBV15
ASSLGTSGPTHEQY TRBV7-9
ASSLDLGFSSYEQY TRBV28
ASNHLPAGQDTDTQY TRBV5-1
ASSLWDRHTEAF TRBV27
ASSPNIYEQY TRBV11-2